Listed below are T cell receptor beta chains from one sample, sequenced in a study of tumor-infiltrating lymphocytes in primary liver carcinoma. A single record per CDR3 protein comes from TCRdb applying MiXCR to the multiplex PCR reads. The table shows about 320,000 distinct CDR3 sequences, with approximately 54% occurring only once. What was sequenced was peripheral blood. These receptors came from a woman aged 25 to 39 with primary liver carcinoma and hepatitis B virus infection. Each CDR3 is given without its conserved first and last residue.

v_call	cdr3_aa
TRBV6-5	ASKRPGGTEAF
TRBV12-3/TRBV12-4	ASRQSFRTGPGETQY
TRBV6-5	ASSAHSPGLPGNTIY
TRBV28	ASSLTGTGFGYT
TRBV11-2	ASSRGGVGYGYT
TRBV5-5	ASSLAWVLAEQF
TRBV7-2	ASSLERGGSEQY
TRBV6-1	ASSFSGRSETQY
TRBV7-9	ASSLAGAGVFNEQF
TRBV11-2	ASSFGGGRYEQY
TRBV29-1	SVEIGANTEVF
TRBV30	AWSEESVLNIQY
TRBV11-2	TSNFQRVTYEQY
TRBV12-3/TRBV12-4	ASKVAGLSGNTIY
TRBV29-1	NVTGYEQF